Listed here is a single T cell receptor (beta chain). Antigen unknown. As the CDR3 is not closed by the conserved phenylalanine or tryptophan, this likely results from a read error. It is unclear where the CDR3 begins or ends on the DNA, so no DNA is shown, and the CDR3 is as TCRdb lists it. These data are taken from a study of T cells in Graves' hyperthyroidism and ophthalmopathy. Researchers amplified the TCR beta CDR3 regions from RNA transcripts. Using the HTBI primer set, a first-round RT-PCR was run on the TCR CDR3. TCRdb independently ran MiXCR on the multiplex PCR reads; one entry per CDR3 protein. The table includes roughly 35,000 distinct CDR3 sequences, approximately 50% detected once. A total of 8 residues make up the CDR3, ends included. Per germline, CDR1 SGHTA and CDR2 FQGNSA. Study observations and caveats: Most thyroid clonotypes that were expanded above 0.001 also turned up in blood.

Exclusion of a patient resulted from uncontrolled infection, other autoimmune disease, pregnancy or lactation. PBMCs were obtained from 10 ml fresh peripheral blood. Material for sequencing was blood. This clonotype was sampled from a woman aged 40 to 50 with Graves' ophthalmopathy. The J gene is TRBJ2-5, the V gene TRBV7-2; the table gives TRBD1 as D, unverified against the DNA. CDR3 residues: CASSLVSG.